This T cell receptor beta chain was profiled in a study of regulatory T cells in long-lasting Graves disease. Both iRepertoire HTBI primers and Arm-PCR of CDR3 regions were used to build the TCR beta libraries. A single record per CDR3 protein comes from TCRdb applying MiXCR to the multiplex PCR reads. The sample lists 300,000 to 400,000 distinct CDR3 sequences, over 15% occurring once. As to this clonotype: This may be a read error: a much more frequent sequence differs by one nucleotide.

Time point in this sample: newly diagnosed GD, antithyroid drugs for less than 3 months. From PBMCs, RNA was extracted and then used to make the TCR library. This same sample was also part of a study on T cells in Graves' hyperthyroidism and ophthalmopathy.

Sequenced material: peripheral blood mononuclear cells (PBMCs), taken at new diagnosis, from a patient treated with antithyroid drugs. The sequence came from a man aged 40-50 years with Graves disease.

CDR3 region: CSVGTGAKNIQFF. CDR3 sequence (DNA): TGCAGCGTCGGAACTGGCGCCAAAAACATTCAGTTCTTC. This rearrangement joins TRBV29-1 to TRBJ2-4; D unresolved. The J call may not be correct, given that the DNA end is closer to TRBJ2-1. CDR1 and CDR2 from the germline V gene are SQVTM and ANQGSEA. This CDR3 has 13 amino acids.